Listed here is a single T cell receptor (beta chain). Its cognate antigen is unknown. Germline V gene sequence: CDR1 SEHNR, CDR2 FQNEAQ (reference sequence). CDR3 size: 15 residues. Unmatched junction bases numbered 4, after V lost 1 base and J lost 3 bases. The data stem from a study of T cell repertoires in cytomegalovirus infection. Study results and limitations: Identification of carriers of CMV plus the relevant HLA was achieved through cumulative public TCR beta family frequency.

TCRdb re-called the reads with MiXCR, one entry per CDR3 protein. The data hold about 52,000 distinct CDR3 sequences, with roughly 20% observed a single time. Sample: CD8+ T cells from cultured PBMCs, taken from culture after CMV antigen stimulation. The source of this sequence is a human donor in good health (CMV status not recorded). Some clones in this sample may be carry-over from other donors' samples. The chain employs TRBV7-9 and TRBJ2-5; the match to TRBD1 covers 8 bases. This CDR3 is CASSLGDRSKETQYF. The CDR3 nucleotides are TGTGCCAGCAGCTTAGGGGACAGGTCAAAAGAGACCCAGTACTTC.